This is a list of T cell receptor beta chains from one sample in a study of blood T cell repertoires in COVID-19. Produced via immunoSEQ multiplex PCR; TCRdb's table is partial and in-frame only. The table shows under 200,000 clones, with 70% to 90% occurring only once. Sequencing was carried out using peripheral blood. The origin of the receptors is a man between 60 and 70 years old with COVID-19, enrolled during active disease. Each CDR3 is given without its conserved first and last residue. Fields, in order: V gene, J gene, CDR3 protein.

V: TRBV11-2; J: TRBJ2-5; CDR3: ASSLGARRAETQY
V: TRBV19; J: TRBJ1-5; CDR3: ASSSPLQGRSAQH
V: TRBV25-1; J: TRBJ2-2; CDR3: ASREARQGRHGELF
V: TRBV28; J: TRBJ1-1; CDR3: ASSLGGNVNTEAF
V: TRBV27; J: TRBJ2-5; CDR3: ASSTSRRGLQETQY
V: TRBV27; J: TRBJ2-5; CDR3: ASSFRKKQKETQY
V: TRBV4-3; J: TRBJ1-6; CDR3: ASSQVLVGQGTSPLH
V: TRBV5-1; J: TRBJ1-6; CDR3: ASSLGQNNSPLH
V: TRBV4-2; J: TRBJ1-5; CDR3: ASSQGAGGIQPQH
V: TRBV7-3; J: TRBJ2-2; CDR3: ASSLNPRGLTGELF
V: TRBV5-8; J: TRBJ1-1; CDR3: ASSSLLGGRGRTEAF
V: TRBV11-2; J: TRBJ2-1; CDR3: ASTLGLADNEQF
V: TRBV5-8; J: TRBJ2-5; CDR3: ASSQGWGTQY
V: TRBV28; J: TRBJ1-1; CDR3: ASGRGNTEAF
V: TRBV7-2; J: TRBJ2-1; CDR3: ASSLVLRGNEQF
V: TRBV5-1; J: TRBJ1-2; CDR3: ASSLTVGGSDYGYT
V: TRBV5-6; J: TRBJ2-5; CDR3: ASSSQGAPKTQY
V: TRBV19; J: TRBJ1-2; CDR3: ASSIGTVYGYT
V: TRBV11-2; J: TRBJ2-7; CDR3: ASSASPYEQY
V: TRBV25-1; J: TRBJ2-5; CDR3: ASSEPRGQGETQY
V: TRBV10-3; J: TRBJ1-5; CDR3: ATGTGDQPQH
V: TRBV25-1; J: TRBJ2-3; CDR3: ANKGGGRKLSTDTQY
V: TRBV7-9; J: TRBJ1-5; CDR3: ASSTGSIYQPQH
V: TRBV28; J: TRBJ1-1; CDR3: ASSLDTPQNTEAF
V: TRBV19; J: TRBJ1-3; CDR3: ASSEGAANSGNTIY